The clone carrying this T cell receptor beta chain was seen only a few times. Its antigen is not identified. The CDR3 length is 11 residues. The record originates from a study of naive and memory T cell subsets. Points from the study as a whole: Tuberculin site TCR excess was interpreted as type IV hypersensitivity infiltration. This RNA-based method may be sensitive to activation-related transcript changes.

Treatment reported: skin biopsy from PPD injection site in Mantoux-positive individual. A UMI-containing oligonucleotide was joined by 3' ligation to the TCR cDNA template. Four PCR rounds used nested alpha and beta constant region primers plus the SP2 primer. TCRdb ran MiXCR on the UMI-ligation and nested PCR reads and lists one entry per CDR3 protein. The sample lists about 37,000 distinct CDR3 sequences; roughly 9.6% were seen once. The genes are TRBV21-1 and TRBJ2-7; the table assigns TRBD1, which was not confirmed against the DNA. TRBV21-1 is marked as a pseudogene. The origin of this receptor is an adult in good health. Material: skin, obtained from a tuberculin skin test site. CDR3 residues: CASSGPGEQYF. Here the CDR3 DNA reads TGTGCCAGCAGCGGGCCGGGAGAGCAGTACTTC.